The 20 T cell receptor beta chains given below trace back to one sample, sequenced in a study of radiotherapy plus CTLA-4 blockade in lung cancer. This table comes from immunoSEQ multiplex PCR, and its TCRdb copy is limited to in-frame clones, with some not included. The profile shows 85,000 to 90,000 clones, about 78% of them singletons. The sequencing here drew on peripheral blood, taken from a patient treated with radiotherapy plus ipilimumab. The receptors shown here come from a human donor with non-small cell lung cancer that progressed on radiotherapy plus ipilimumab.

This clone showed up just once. CDR3 nucleotides: TGCGCCAGCAGCCAAGATCTGCGCGTGGGCGAGCAGTACTTC. Translating gives CASSQDLRVGEQYF. This chain connects TRBV4-1 to TRBJ2-7; no clear D gene. The length of the CDR3 is 14 residues. The germline gives CDR1 MGHRA, CDR2 YSYEKL. Trimming removed 0 bases at V and 6 bases at J, with 12 bases between.

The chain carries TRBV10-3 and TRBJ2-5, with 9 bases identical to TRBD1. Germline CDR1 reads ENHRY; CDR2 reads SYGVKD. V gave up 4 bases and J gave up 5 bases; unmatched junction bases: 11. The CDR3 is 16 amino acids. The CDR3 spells CAISGGDRVRSETQYF. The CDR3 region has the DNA TGTGCCATCAGTGGAGGGGACAGGGTAAGGTCGGAGACCCAGTACTTC.

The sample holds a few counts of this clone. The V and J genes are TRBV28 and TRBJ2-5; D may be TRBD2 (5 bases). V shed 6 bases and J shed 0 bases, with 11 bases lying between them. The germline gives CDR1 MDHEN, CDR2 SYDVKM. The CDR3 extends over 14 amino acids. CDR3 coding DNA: TGTGCCAGCAGAGAGGGCGCGTACCAAGAGACCCAGTACTTC. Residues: CASREGAYQETQYF.

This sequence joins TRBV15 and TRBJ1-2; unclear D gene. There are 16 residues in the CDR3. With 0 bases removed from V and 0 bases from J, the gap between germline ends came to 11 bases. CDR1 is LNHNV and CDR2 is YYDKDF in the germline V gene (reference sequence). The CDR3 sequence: CATSRDGSGTNYGYTF. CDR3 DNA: TGTGCCACCAGCAGAGACGGGAGCGGGACTAACTATGGCTACACCTTC.

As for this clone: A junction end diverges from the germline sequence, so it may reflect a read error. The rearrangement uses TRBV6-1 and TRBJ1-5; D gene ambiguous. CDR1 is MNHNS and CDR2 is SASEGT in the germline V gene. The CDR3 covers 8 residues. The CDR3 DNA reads TGTGCCAGCAGTGAAGTGCGTTTT. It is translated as CASSEVRF.

Here the CDR3 reads CASSRQGLNTIYF. For the CDR3, the DNA is TGTGCCAGCAGTAGACAGGGCTTGAACACCATATATTTT. The chain employs TRBV28 and TRBJ1-3; 7 bases fit TRBD1. With V trimmed by 5 bases and J by 7 bases, 5 bases remained unmatched. The CDR3 length is 13 residues. In germline, CDR1 is MDHEN, CDR2 SYDVKM.

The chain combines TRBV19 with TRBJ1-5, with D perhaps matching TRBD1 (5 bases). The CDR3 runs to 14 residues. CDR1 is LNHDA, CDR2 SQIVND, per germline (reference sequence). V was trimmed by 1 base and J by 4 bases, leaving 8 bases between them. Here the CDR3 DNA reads TGTGCCAGTAGTATAGGGGCAGGGAATCAGCCCCAGCATTTT. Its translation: CASSIGAGNQPQHF.

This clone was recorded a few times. The CDR3 spells CASSWGQANQETQYF. In DNA, the CDR3 is TGTGCCAGCAGCTGGGGACAGGCCAACCAAGAGACCCAGTACTTC. The chain combines TRBV6-5 with TRBJ2-5, with 8 bases matching TRBD1. This CDR3 spans 15 amino acids. Germline values: CDR1 MNHEY, CDR2 SVGAGI. The trim removed 6 bases at V and 0 bases at J, leaving 6 bases unmatched.

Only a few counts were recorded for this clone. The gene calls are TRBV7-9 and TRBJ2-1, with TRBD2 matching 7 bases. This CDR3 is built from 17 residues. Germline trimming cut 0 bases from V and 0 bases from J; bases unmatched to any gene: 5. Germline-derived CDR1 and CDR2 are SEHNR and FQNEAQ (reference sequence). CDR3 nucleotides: TGTGCCAGCAGCTTAGCACCTAGCGGATTCTCCTACAATGAGCAGTTCTTC. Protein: CASSLAPSGFSYNEQFF.

CDR3 in amino acids: CASSPQITGELFF. In nucleotides, the CDR3 is TGTGCCAGCTCACCACAAATTACCGGGGAGCTGTTTTTT. The V gene is TRBV18, the J gene TRBJ2-2; D is unclear. Germline CDR1 reads KGHSH; CDR2 reads LQKENI. CDR3 length equals 13 residues. Trimming took 1 base from V and 5 from J, leaving 5 bases between them.

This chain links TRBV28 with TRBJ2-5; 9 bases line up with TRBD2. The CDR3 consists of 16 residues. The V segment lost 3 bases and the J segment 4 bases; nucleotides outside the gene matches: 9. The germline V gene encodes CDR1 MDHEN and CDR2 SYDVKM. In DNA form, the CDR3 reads TGTGCCAGCAGTTTCGGGACTAGCCCGGGGAGAGAGACCCAGTACTTC. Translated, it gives CASSFGTSPGRETQYF.

The CDR3 loop is CASSLNTGELFF. The CDR3 DNA reads as TGTGCCAGCAGCTTAAACACCGGGGAGCTGTTTTTT. The J gene is TRBJ2-2, the V gene TRBV7-3, with D unclear. The V end lost 1 base, the J end lost 3 bases, and 0 bases lay between the germline ends. The germline gives CDR1 SGHTA, CDR2 FQGTGA. This CDR3 contains 12 residues. Filled out from reference TRBV7-3 and TRBJ2-2, the complete variable domain reads GAGVSQTPSNKVTEKGKYVELRCDPISGHTALYWYRQSLGQGPEFLIYFQGTGAADDSGLPNDRFFAVRPEGSVSTLKIQRTERGDSAVYLCASSLNTGELFFGEGSRLTVL.

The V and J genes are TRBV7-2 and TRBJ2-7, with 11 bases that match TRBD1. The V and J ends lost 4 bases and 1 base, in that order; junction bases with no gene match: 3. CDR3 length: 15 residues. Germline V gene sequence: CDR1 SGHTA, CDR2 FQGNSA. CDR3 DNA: TGTGCCAGCAGCTCCGGACAGGGGGCATCCTACGAGCAGTACTTC. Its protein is CASSSGQGASYEQYF.

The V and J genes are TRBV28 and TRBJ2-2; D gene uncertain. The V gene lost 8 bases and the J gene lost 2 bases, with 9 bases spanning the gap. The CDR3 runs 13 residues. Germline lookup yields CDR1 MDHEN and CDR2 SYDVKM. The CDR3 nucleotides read TGTGCCAGCCCAAACAGCAACACCGGGGAGCTGTTTTTT. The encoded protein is CASPNSNTGELFF.

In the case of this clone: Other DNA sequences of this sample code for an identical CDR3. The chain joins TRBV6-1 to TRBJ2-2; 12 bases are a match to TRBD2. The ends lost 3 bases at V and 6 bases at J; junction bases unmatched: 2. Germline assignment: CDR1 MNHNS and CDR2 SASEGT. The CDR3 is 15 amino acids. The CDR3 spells CASSELAGGPGELFF. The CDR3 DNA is TGTGCCAGCAGTGAGCTAGCGGGAGGGCCCGGGGAGCTGTTTTTT.

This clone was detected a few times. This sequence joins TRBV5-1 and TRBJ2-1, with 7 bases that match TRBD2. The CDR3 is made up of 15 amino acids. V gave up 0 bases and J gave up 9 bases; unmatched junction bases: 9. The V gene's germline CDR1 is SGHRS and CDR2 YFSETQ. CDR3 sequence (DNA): TGCGCCAGCAGCTTGGCCGCGAGAGCGGGGATTGAGCAGTTCTTC. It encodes CASSLAARAGIEQFF.

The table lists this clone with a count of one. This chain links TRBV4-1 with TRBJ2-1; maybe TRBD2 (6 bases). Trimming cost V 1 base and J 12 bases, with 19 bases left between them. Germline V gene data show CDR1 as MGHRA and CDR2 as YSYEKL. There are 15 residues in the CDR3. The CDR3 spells CASSQGRDPGVGQFF. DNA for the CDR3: TGCGCCAGCAGCCAAGGGCGGGACCCCGGGGTTGGGCAGTTCTTC.

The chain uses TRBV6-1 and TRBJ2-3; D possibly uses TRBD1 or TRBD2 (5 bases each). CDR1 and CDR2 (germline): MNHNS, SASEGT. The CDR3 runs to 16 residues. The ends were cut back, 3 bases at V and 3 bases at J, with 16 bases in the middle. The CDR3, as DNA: TGTGCCAGCAGTGAGGGTGGTGGGGGAGTTACAGATACGCAGTATTTT. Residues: CASSEGGGGVTDTQYF.

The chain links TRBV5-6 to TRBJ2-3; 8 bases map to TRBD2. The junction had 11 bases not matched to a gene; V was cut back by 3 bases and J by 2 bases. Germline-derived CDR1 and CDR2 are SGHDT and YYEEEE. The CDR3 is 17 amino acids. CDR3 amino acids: CASSWSIAGISTDTQYF. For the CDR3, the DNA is TGTGCCAGCAGCTGGAGCATAGCGGGGATCTCCACAGATACGCAGTATTTT.

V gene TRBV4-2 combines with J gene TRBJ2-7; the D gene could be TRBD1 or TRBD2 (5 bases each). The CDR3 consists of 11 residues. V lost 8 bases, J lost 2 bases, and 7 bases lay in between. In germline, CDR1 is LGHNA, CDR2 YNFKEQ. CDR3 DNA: TGTGCCAGCGGGACCCCCTACGAGCAGTACTTC. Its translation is CASGTPYEQYF.